This T cell receptor (beta chain) was profiled in a study of blood T cells in healthy people across ages (dated by TCRdb to the mid-2010s). For the study in its entirety: In model experiments, roughly one uniquely barcoded TCR beta cDNA molecule per two T cells was captured by template switching. Using deep sequencing normalized with unique cDNA molecular identifiers, the study measured how TCR beta repertoire diversity changes with age. Four age groups were formed from the donors: young (average approximately 15 years), middle-aged (approximately 41), aged (62) and long-lived (around 80). To avoid experimental bias, donors of different ages were spread randomly across the sequencing lanes. For two donors (one aged 18 to 30 and one aged 80 or older), the study analyzed two additional independent replicas of 1 million unique cDNA reads from the same blood draw. Results the study describes overall, beyond this receptor: The CMV infection status of donors was not known, potentially confounding age-related changes in expanded clonotypes. There was a strong correlation between observed TCR beta diversity and the percentage of naive T cells measured by flow cytometry. Total diversity estimates from one million sequenced T cells were considered lower bounds and underestimates. As age increased, observed TCR beta diversity per million T cells dropped in a roughly linear way, and a significant reduction was already evident by age about 40. Since profiling was done on bulk unsorted PBMCs, naive and antigen-experienced compartments could not be conclusively compared. Compared with the aged group, the long-lived group had more naive CD4+ T cells, fewer expanded clones and increased TCR diversity, a pattern suggesting age selection.

Donors were under 40 systemically healthy Caucasian individuals from Russia aged roughly 6 to 90 years. Roughly 10 milliliters of peripheral blood were drawn from each donor into EDTA-treated Vacutainer tubes. Ficoll-Paque density-gradient centrifugation was used to isolate PBMCs, with at least 6 million per sample. Total RNA was extracted from PBMCs with Trizol reagent, with at least 6 micrograms obtained per sample. Naive CD45RAhigh/CD27high T cell percentages were measured by flow cytometry on a PBMC aliquot from every donor. CDR3 length: 14 amino acids, cysteine to phenylalanine. Of the read, only the CDR3 DNA is kept; its 42 bases are in frame from base 1. The germline V gene (reference sequence) provides CDR1 PRHDT and CDR2 FYEKMQ. The germline ends are 14 bases apart after V is trimmed by 2 bases and J by 6 bases. Libraries came from 5' RACE. This sample was sequenced with an Illumina HiSeq 2500. A second PCR of roughly 7 to 11 cycles was performed with a sample-barcoded 5' primer and a J-beta primer mix. A unique molecular identifier was introduced onto each TCR beta cDNA molecule by a template-switch 5' adaptor carrying 12 random nucleotides. Each sample yielded at least 3 million CDR3-containing paired-end reads. First-strand cDNA was synthesized from all RNA with the Mint cDNA synthesis kit, primed by a TRBC-specific oligonucleotide. All cDNA was treated with uracil-DNA glycosylase and then went through a first 18-cycle PCR with the universal primers M1SS and BC2_uni_R. The original pipeline was this. Normalization of each sample was performed by random selection of 1 million high-quality reads, each carrying a distinct molecular identifier. Reads with shared molecular identifiers were discarded instead of being binned into consensus sequences. CDR3 identification, clonotype clustering and error correction used MiTCR with a Q25 quality threshold and the strictest error-elimination algorithm. A nonparametric unseen species model with Euler transformation was used to estimate lower-bound total TCR beta diversity. TCRdb reprocessed the public reads (quality trimming at Q25 with fastp, clone calling with MiXCR) and kept in-frame beta chains. Entries that share a CDR3 protein sequence are merged under the most common genes and DNA. The authors' filters were not applied to this entry. A total of 1.2 million to 1.5 million distinct CDR3 sequences appear in this sample, about 43% of them only once. Approximately 7.9% of the sample rests with the top ten.

This clonotype has more than one count but fewer than ten. This clone's antigen is unknown. No much larger clone exists at a distance of one base, and base qualities are not known. This receptor chain uses TRBV13 and TRBJ2-7; 6 matching bases give a weak D call of TRBD2. Sequenced: blood. This TCR was sampled from a woman aged 18-35 years in good health. The CDR3 corresponds to CASSLSEGSGEQYF. In nucleotide form, the sequence is TGTGCCAGCAGCTTATCGGAGGGGTCGGGCGAGCAGTACTTC.